This TCR beta chain comes out of a study of radiotherapy plus CTLA-4 blockade in lung cancer. Germline V gene sequence: CDR1 ENHRY, CDR2 SYGVKD. Trimming removed 8 bases from V and 0 bases from J; junction bases left unmatched: 9. This CDR3 region has 15 residues. General observations from the study: TCR clones from tumors expanded in blood after radiotherapy plus ipilimumab. In blood, early T cell clone dynamics reportedly predicted response best, together with interferon-beta.

As to this clone: The antigen remains undetermined.

Generated by immunoSEQ multiplex PCR, the TCRdb table keeps only in-frame clones and is missing some. The repertoire includes tens of thousands of clones, roughly four fifths of them detected once, and 2.9% sits in the top ten. This specimen was peripheral blood, taken from a patient treated with radiotherapy plus ipilimumab. J is TRBJ1-2 and V is TRBV10-3; 7 nucleotides align to TRBD1. The TCR originated in a human donor with non-small cell lung cancer who had a complete response to radiotherapy plus ipilimumab. The CDR3 DNA follows: TGTGCCATCCGTGGTGGGACAGCAGCTAACTATGGCTACACCTTC. Translating gives CAIRGGTAANYGYTF.